Sequencing of this T cell receptor beta chain was carried out in a study of identical twins. There are a few counts of this clonotype. Germline loops: CDR1 LGHDT, CDR2 YNNKEL (reference sequence). The trim removed 3 bases at V and 2 bases at J, leaving 6 bases unmatched. The CDR3 sequence is 15 residues long. Each CDR3 protein gets one entry after TCRdb re-called the 5' RACE reads with MiXCR. This sample has 1.5 million or so distinct CDR3 sequences; around 33% occur once, and the top ten carry about 0.25%. V usage is TRBV3-1 and J usage is TRBJ1-2; 7 positions agree with TRBD1. Sample: cord blood. The TCR originated in a newborn girl in good health. The CDR3 region is CASSQAGTENYGYTF. The CDR3, as DNA: TGTGCCAGCAGCCAGGCCGGGACAGAAAACTATGGCTACACCTTC.